The clone carrying this T cell receptor beta chain was seen once. Its antigen is not identified. This entry is derived from a study of PD-L1 blockade in urothelial cancer. At the level of the study: From about 2014, patients received atezolizumab, given as 1,200 mg intravenously every 3 weeks. Twenty-five of 29 patients were males with bladder-origin urothelial cancer. It was at 3 weeks (second dose) and 6 weeks after treatment start that blood was analyzed. General study points: At the 3-week point, tumor-associated blood clones expanded more in durable-benefit patients.

Here immunoSEQ multiplex PCR was the method, and the copy in TCRdb shows in-frame clones only, minus some. In the table there are roughly 43,000 clones, roughly 80% of which are singletons. Germline CDR1 reads MNHEY; CDR2 reads SMNVEV (reference sequence). Trimming removed 5 bases from V and 6 bases from J; junction bases left unmatched: 9. The CDR3 runs to 16 residues. This rearrangement joins TRBV27 to TRBJ1-4, with 10 bases that match TRBD1. This sequence originates from a man in his 70s with urothelial cancer. Sequencing used PBMCs, obtained around atezolizumab (anti-PD-L1) treatment. DNA of the CDR3: TGTGCCAGCAGTCTGAAACTCGACAGGGGGCATGAAAAACTGTTTTTT. Amino acids: CASSLKLDRGHEKLFF.